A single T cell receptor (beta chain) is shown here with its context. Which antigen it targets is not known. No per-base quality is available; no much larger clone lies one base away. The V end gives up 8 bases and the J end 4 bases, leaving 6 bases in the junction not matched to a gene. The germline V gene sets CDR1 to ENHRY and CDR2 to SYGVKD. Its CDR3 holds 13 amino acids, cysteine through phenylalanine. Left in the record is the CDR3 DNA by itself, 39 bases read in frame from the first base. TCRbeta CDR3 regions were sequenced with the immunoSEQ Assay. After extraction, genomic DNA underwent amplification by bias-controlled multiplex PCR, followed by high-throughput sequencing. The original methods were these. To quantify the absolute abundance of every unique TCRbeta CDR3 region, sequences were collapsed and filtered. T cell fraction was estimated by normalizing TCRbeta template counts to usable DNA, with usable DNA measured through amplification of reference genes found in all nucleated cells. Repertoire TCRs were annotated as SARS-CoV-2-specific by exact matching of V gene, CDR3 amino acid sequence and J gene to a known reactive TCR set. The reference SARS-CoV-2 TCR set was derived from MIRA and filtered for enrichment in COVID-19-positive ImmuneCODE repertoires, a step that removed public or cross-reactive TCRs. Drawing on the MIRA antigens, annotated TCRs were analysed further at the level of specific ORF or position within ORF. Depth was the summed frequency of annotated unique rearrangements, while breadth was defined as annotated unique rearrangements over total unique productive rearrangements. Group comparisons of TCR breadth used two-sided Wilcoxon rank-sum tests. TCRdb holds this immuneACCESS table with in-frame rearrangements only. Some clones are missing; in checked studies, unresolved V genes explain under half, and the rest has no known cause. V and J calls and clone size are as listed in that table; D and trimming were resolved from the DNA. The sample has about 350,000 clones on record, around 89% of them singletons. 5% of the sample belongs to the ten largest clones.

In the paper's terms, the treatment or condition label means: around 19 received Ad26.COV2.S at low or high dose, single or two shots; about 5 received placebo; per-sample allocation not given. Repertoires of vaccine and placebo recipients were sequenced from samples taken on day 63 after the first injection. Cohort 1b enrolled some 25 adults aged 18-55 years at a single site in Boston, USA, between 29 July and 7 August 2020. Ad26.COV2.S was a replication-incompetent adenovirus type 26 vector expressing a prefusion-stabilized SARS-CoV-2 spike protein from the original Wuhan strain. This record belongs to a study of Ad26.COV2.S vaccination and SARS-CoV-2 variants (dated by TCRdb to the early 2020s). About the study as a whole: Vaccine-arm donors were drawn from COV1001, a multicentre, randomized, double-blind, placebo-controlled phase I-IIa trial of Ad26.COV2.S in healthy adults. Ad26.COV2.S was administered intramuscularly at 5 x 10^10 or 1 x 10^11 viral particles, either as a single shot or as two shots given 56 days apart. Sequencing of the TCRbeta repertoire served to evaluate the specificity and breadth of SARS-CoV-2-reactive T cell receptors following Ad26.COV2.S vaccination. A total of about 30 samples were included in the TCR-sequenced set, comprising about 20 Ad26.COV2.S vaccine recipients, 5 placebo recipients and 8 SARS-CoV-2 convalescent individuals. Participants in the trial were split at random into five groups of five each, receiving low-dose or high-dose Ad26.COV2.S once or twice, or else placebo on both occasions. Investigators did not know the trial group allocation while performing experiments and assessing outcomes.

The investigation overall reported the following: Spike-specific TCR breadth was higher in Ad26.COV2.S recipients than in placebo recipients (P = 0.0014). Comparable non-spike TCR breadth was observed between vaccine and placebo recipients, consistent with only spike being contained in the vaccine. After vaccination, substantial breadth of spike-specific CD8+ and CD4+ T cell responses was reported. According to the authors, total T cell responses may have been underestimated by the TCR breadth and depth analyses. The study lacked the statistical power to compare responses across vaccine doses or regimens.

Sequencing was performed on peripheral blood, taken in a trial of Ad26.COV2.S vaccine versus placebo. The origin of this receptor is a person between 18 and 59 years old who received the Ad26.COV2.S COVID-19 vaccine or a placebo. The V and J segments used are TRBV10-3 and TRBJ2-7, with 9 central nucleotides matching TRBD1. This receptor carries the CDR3 CAIAPGTGYEQYF. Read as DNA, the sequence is TGTGCCATCGCACCCGGGACAGGGTACGAGCAGTACTTC.